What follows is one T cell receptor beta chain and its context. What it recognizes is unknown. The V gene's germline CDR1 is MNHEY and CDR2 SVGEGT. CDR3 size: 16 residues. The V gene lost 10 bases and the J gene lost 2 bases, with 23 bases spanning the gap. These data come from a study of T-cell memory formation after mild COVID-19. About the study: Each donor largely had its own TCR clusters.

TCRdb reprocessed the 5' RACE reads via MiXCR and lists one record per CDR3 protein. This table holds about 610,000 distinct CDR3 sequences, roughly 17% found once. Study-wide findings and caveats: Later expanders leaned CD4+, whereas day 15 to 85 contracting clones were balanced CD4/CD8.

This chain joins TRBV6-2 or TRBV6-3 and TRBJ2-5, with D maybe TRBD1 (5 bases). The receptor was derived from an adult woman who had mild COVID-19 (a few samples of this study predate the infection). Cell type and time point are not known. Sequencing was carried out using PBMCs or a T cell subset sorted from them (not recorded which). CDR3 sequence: CAIDRTVQGFQETQYF. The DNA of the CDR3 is TGTGCCATCGACCGGACGGTCCAGGGTTTTCAAGAGACCCAGTACTTC.